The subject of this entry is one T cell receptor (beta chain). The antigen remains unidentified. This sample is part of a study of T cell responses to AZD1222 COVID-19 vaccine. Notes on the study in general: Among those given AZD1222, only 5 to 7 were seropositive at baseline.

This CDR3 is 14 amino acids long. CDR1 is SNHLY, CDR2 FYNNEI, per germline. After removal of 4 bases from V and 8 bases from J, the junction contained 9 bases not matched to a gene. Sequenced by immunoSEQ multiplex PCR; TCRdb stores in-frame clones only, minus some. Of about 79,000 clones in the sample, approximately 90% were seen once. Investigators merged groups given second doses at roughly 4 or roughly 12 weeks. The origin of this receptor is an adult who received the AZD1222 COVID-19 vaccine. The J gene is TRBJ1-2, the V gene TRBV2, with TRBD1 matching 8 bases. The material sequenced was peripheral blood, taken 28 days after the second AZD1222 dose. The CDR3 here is CASSVEDRVGGYTF. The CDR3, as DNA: TGTGCCAGCAGTGTTGAGGACAGGGTTGGGGGCTACACCTTC.